Listed below are T cell receptor beta chains from one sample, sequenced in a study of T cells in Graves' hyperthyroidism and ophthalmopathy. TCRdb redid the calling of the multiplex PCR reads with MiXCR, one entry per CDR3 protein. Among hundreds of thousands of distinct CDR3 sequences listed, 38% were seen once. Sequencing was done on a sample of blood. Receptor source: a man aged 18 to 35 with Graves' hyperthyroidism. CDR3s include the opening cysteine and the closing phenylalanine or tryptophan. Each record gives: D gene, clone size, J gene, V gene, CDR3 DNA, CDR3 protein. A D gene is named only where the DNA matches it firmly. The size field is filled for only some rows; it gives once, few, many or a size class.

>TRBD1|-|TRBJ1-4|TRBV11-2
TGTGCCAGCAGCAAAGGGTTCAGGGGGCAGTTGGAAAAACTGTTTTTT
CASSKGFRGQLEKLFF
>-|many|TRBJ2-5|TRBV7-8
TGTGCCAGCAGCCCCAGTTTCCAAGAGACCCAGTACTTC
CASSPSFQETQYF
>-|-|TRBJ1-1|TRBV19
TGTGCCAGTAGTATAGAGCTGATGAACACTGAAGCTTTCTTT
CASSIELMNTEAFF
>-|-|TRBJ1-5|TRBV12-3/TRBV12-4
TGTGCCAGCAGTTTATTCGTCGATCAGCCCCAGCATTTT
CASSLFVDQPQHF
>TRBD1|-|TRBJ2-7|TRBV4-1
TGCGCCAGCAGCCAAGGAGGACAGGGAGGAGAGCAGTACTTC
CASSQGGQGGEQYF
>-|many|TRBJ1-2|TRBV5-5
TGTGCCAGCAGCTTGGCCGGCAGTCTTTACGGCTACACCTTC
CASSLAGSLYGYTF
>-|-|TRBJ1-1|TRBV9
TGTGCCAGCAGCCTTACCGGGGCCGGGGCCTACACTGAAGCTTTCTTT
CASSLTGAGAYTEAFF
>-|many|TRBJ1-4|TRBV10-3
TGTGCCATCAACAGAGAACCTAATGAAAAACTGTTTTTT
CAINREPNEKLFF
>-|many|TRBJ1-5|TRBV7-8
TGTGCCAGCACTAAACACAGGGAGTTTGATCAGCCCCAGCATTTT
CASTKHREFDQPQHF
>-|few|TRBJ1-1|TRBV2
TGTGCCAGCAGCCAAGAGAGCCAGGGGAGCACTGAAGCTTTCTTT
CASSQESQGSTEAFF
>-|few|TRBJ1-2|TRBV6-1
TGTGCCAGCGTGATGGACAATAACTATGGCTACACCTTC
CASVMDNNYGYTF
>TRBD1|-|TRBJ1-4|TRBV29-1
TGCAGCGGGACAGGGAGGTTTGAAAAACTGTTTTTT
CSGTGRFEKLFF
>-|-|TRBJ1-5|TRBV11-2
TGTGCCAGCAGCTTTAGGGGGGATCGCAATCAGCCCCAGCATTTT
CASSFRGDRNQPQHF
>-|-|TRBJ1-1|TRBV13
TGTGCCAGCAGCTTTTACAATGAAGCTTTCTTT
CASSFYNEAFF
>-|-|TRBJ2-7|TRBV2
TGTGCCAGCAGTTACCTCCGGGACGGCCCCTACGAGCAGTACTTC
CASSYLRDGPYEQYF
>-|-|TRBJ1-1|TRBV7-9
TGTGCCAGCAGCTTAGATTCCCTAACACCCATGGACACTGAAGCTTTCTTT
CASSLDSLTPMDTEAFF
>-|many|TRBJ1-4|TRBV7-9
TGTGCCAGCAAAAAAGGTGGGACGGAAGAAAAACTGTTTTTT
CASKKGGTEEKLFF
>-|few|TRBJ1-5|TRBV20-1
TGCAGTGCTAGAACTCCGGACAGCTTTAATCAGCCCCAGCATTTT
CSARTPDSFNQPQHF
>-|-|TRBJ1-4|TRBV6-6
TGTGCCAGCAGTGAGGCGGGGGCGGGGAGTGAAAAACTGTTTTTT
CASSEAGAGSEKLFF
>TRBD1|-|TRBJ2-7|TRBV10-3
TGTGCCAGCAGAAGACCGGGACAGAGCTACGAGCAGTACTTC
CASRRPGQSYEQYF
>-|-|TRBJ2-6|TRBV10-3
TGTGCCATCAGTGAGAAGGGGAAGGCTAACGTCCTGACTTTC
CAISEKGKANVLTF
>-|-|TRBJ1-2|TRBV10-2
TGCGCCAGCGTGGGCAGCTACACCTTC
CASVGSYTF
>TRBD1|many|TRBJ1-2|TRBV14
TGTGCCAGCAGCCAAGATCGCGGACAGGGGGGCTACACCTTC
CASSQDRGQGGYTF
>-|few|TRBJ2-7|TRBV7-2
TGCGCCAGCAGCCAAGACCCAGACATGCGCTACGAGCAGTACTTC
CASSQDPDMRYEQYF
>-|-|TRBJ1-1|TRBV7-2
TGTGTCAGCAGCTTAGTAGGGGACACTGAAGCTTTCTTT
CVSSLVGDTEAFF
>-|many|TRBJ1-6|TRBV20-1
TGCAGTGCTAGAGATCGAGGAGGTCTATCACCCCTCCACTTT
CSARDRGGLSPLHF
>TRBD2|-|TRBJ2-5|TRBV20-1
TGCAGTGCTAGATCGTGGACTAGCGGTTCAGAGACCCAGTACTTC
CSARSWTSGSETQYF
>-|many|TRBJ2-7|TRBV2
TGTGCCAGCAGTGACCCAGCGAGAGATGAGCAGTACTTC
CASSDPARDEQYF
>-|many|TRBJ2-7|TRBV7-9
TGTGCCAGCAGCTTTAGGGTTTCCTACGAGCAGTACTTC
CASSFRVSYEQYF
>-|many|TRBJ2-6|TRBV7-9
TGTGCCAGCAGCCCAGGGAGGAGCTCTGGGGCCAACGTCCTGACTTTC
CASSPGRSSGANVLTF
>-|many|TRBJ2-6|TRBV9
TGTGCCAGCAGCGTAAGGGCACTGGCTGGGGCCAACGTCCTGACTTTC
CASSVRALAGANVLTF
>-|-|TRBJ2-3|TRBV10-3
TGTGCCAGCAGTAAGGGGGATACGCAGTATTTT
CASSKGDTQYF
>-|-|TRBJ2-6|TRBV15
TGTGCCACCAGCGCGGGACTCCCCTCTGGGGCCAACGTCCTGACTTTC
CATSAGLPSGANVLTF
>-|few|TRBJ2-7|TRBV5-8
TGTGCCAGCAGCAAACCCGGGGACGGACTCTCCTACGAGCAGTACTTC
CASSKPGDGLSYEQYF
>-|many|TRBJ2-6|TRBV12-3/TRBV12-4
TGTGCCAGCAGCTCCAGGGGCTCTGGGGCCAACGTCCTGACTTTC
CASSSRGSGANVLTF
>-|-|TRBJ2-5|TRBV6-6
TGTGCCAGCAGCCAAGGGCCCTCAGAGACCCAGTACTTC
CASSQGPSETQYF
>TRBD1|many|TRBJ1-2|TRBV12-3/TRBV12-4
TGTGCCAGCAGACCGACAGGGTATTATGGCTACACCTTC
CASRPTGYYGYTF
>-|many|TRBJ2-5|TRBV7-3
TGTGCCAGCGCGAGGACAGTAGGGAAAGAGACCCAGTACTTC
CASARTVGKETQYF
>TRBD2|-|TRBJ2-2|TRBV20-1
TGCAGTGCTAGACCTAGCGGGAGGGCCGGCGGGGAGCTGTTTTTT
CSARPSGRAGGELFF
>-|-|TRBJ2-2|TRBV19
TGTGCCAGTAGTAAGGCGGGCAGCTCGAACACCGGGGAGCTGTTTTTT
CASSKAGSSNTGELFF
>-|few|TRBJ2-5|TRBV7-2
TGTGCCAGCAGCCCGTCGTGGGGGCAGCCATCTCAAGAGACCCAGTACTTC
CASSPSWGQPSQETQYF
>-|many|TRBJ2-2|TRBV29-1
TGCAGCGTTGGGATCGCGAACACCGGGGAGCTGTTTTTT
CSVGIANTGELFF
>TRBD1|few|TRBJ2-7|TRBV5-1
TGCGCCAGCAGCTGGGGGACAGGGGCCGGTGAGCAGTACTTC
CASSWGTGAGEQYF
>-|many|TRBJ2-7|TRBV29-1
TGCAGCGTTGTACACCAGACCTCCTACGAGCAGTACTTC
CSVVHQTSYEQYF
>TRBD2|few|TRBJ2-2|TRBV10-2
TGCGCCATCGCGGGCCAAACGGGGGGGGTCCACACCGGGGAGCTGTTTTTT
CAIAGQTGGVHTGELFF